The T cell receptor (beta chain) described here comes from a study of early T cells in non-severe SARS-CoV-2 infection. This clonotype was seen a handful of times. CDR1 and CDR2 from the germline V gene are SGHNT and YYREEE (reference sequence). V lost 9 bases to trimming and J lost 0 bases, with 21 bases between them. The CDR3 length is 17 residues. TCRdb reprocessed the 5' RACE reads via MiXCR and lists one record per CDR3 protein. The table records more than 95,000 distinct CDR3 sequences, more than 9.5% of them present only once. This TCR was sampled from an adult who was a healthcare worker with PCR-confirmed SARS-CoV-2 infection or an uninfected control (not recorded which). The sample in question was whole blood, obtained at baseline. The V call is TRBV5-4, the J call TRBJ2-2, with D perhaps TRBD2 (6 bases). The chain's CDR3 is CATLGKGSGTNTGELFF. The CDR3 coding sequence is TGTGCCACCCTGGGAAAGGGTAGCGGAACGAACACCGGGGAGCTGTTTTTT.